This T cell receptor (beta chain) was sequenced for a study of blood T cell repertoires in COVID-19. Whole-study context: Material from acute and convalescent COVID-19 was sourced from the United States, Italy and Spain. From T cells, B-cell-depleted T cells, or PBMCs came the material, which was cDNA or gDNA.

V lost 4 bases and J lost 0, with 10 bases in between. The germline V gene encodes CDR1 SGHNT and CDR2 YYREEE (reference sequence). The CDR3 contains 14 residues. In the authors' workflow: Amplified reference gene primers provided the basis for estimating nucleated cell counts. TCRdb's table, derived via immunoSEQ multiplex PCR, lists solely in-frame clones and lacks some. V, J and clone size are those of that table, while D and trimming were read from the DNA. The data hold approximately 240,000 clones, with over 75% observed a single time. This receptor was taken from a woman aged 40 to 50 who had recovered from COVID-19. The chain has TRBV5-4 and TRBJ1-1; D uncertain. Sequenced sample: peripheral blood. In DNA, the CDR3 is TGTGCCAGCAGCACGCCGGTATTGAACACTGAAGCTTTCTTT. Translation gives CASSTPVLNTEAFF.